The 32 T cell receptor beta chains reported below all come from one sample, sequenced in a study of T-cell memory formation after mild COVID-19. TCRdb reprocessed the 5' RACE reads via MiXCR and lists one record per CDR3 protein. The sample holds roughly 310,000 distinct CDR3 sequences; approximately 15% are singletons and the top ten take around 22%. The sample comprised PBMCs or a T cell subset sorted from them (not recorded which). The receptors were sampled from a man aged 18 to 30 who had mild COVID-19 (a few samples of this study predate the infection). Cell type and time point are not known.

CDR3 sequence reads: CASSLLSGAGANVLTF. CDR3 in DNA: TGCGCCAGCAGCCTATTATCAGGGGCTGGGGCCAACGTCCTGACTTTC. V and J are TRBV4-1 and TRBJ2-6, with D perhaps TRBD1 (6 bases). Trimming left V 4 bases short and J 2 bases short, with 12 bases between. From germline, CDR1 is MGHRA and CDR2 YSYEKL. The CDR3 has 16 amino acids.

This clonotype was recorded a few times. J is TRBJ2-5 and V is TRBV11-2; a possible D gene is TRBD1 (6 bases). The CDR3 covers 14 residues. In germline, CDR1 is SGHAT, CDR2 FQNNGV. Trimming took 5 bases from V and 2 from J, leaving 12 bases between them. The CDR3 protein is CASSLEDRQETQYF. CDR3 DNA sequence: TGTGCCAGCAGCCTGGAGGACAGACAAGAGACCCAGTACTTC.

This clonotype turned up a few times. DNA of the CDR3: TGCGCCAGCAGCCAAGTTTCGGGGGCAGCTGAAGCTTTCTTT. Protein sequence: CASSQVSGAAEAFF. This chain connects TRBV4-1 to TRBJ1-1; possibly TRBD1 for D (6 bases). Germline loops: CDR1 MGHRA, CDR2 YSYEKL. Trimming stripped 1 base from V and 6 bases from J, with 12 bases between. This CDR3 is 14 amino acids long.

The CDR3 protein is CASSQDLWGPSGNTIYF. Here the CDR3 DNA reads TGCGCCAGCAGCCAAGACCTTTGGGGCCCCTCTGGAAACACCATATATTTT. The chain joins TRBV4-1 to TRBJ1-3; D may be TRBD1 (5 bases). Germline values: CDR1 MGHRA, CDR2 YSYEKL. Trimming took 0 bases from V and 0 from J, leaving 12 bases between them. This CDR3 has 17 amino acids.

This chain uses TRBV14 with TRBJ1-2; D ambiguous. The CDR3 loop spans 15 amino acids. The V gene lost 1 base and the J gene lost 7 bases, with 16 bases spanning the gap. Looked up from germline, CDR1 is SGHDN and CDR2 is FVKESK. The CDR3 nucleotides read TGTGCCAGCAGCCAAGGGCTCCGCGGGCTTGGTGGCTACACCTTC. Encoded protein: CASSQGLRGLGGYTF. The variable domain in full, completed from reference TRBV14 and TRBJ1-2, reads EAGVTQFPSHSVIEKGQTVTLRCDPISGHDNLYWYRRVMGKEIKFLLHFVKESKQDESGMPNNRFLAERTGGTYSTLKVQPAELEDSGVYFCASSQGLRGLGGYTFGSGTRLTVV.

This clonotype was counted only a few times. The chain uses TRBV28 and TRBJ1-1, with D possibly TRBD1 on 6 matching bases. The length of the CDR3 is 14 residues. V gave up 6 bases and J gave up 3 bases, with 14 bases separating them. Germline CDR1 reads MDHEN; CDR2 reads SYDVKM. Written as DNA, the CDR3 is TGTGCCAGCAGCACAGGGACCTATTACACTGAAGCTTTCTTT. Amino acid sequence: CASSTGTYYTEAFF.

The sample holds many counts of this clonotype. The chain has TRBV2 and TRBJ1-2, with D hard to call. Trimming pared 6 bases from V and 4 bases from J, leaving 15 bases between. The CDR3 is made up of 14 amino acids. Per germline, CDR1 SNHLY and CDR2 FYNNEI. Here the CDR3 reads CASSLSGVPYGYTF. DNA for the CDR3: TGTGCCAGCAGCTTATCGGGAGTTCCCTATGGCTACACCTTC.

The rearrangement joins TRBV6-1 to TRBJ2-7, with 7 positions matching TRBD1. This CDR3 contains 14 residues. Germline assignment: CDR1 MNHNS and CDR2 SASEGT. The J segment lost 3 bases and the V segment lost 5 bases, leaving 7 bases of the junction unmatched. The CDR3 coding sequence is TGTGCCAGCAGTCACAGGGGTCCCCACTACGAGCAGTACGTC. This sequence encodes CASSHRGPHYEQYV.

This chain links TRBV20-1 with TRBJ2-2, with 10 bases that match TRBD1. Per germline, CDR1 DFQATT and CDR2 SNEGSKA (reference sequence). The CDR3 spans 16 residues. The J segment lost 6 bases and the V segment lost 0 bases, leaving 7 bases of the junction unmatched. The CDR3 bases are TGCAGTGCTAGAGATCCGGGACAGGGGTTGGCCGGGGAGCTGTTTTTT. It encodes CSARDPGQGLAGELFF.

V is TRBV6-2 or TRBV6-3 and J is TRBJ1-1, with D unclear. Germline V CDR1 and CDR2: MNHEY, SVGEGT. This CDR3 has 13 residues. Trimming stripped 2 bases from V and 0 bases from J, with 4 bases between. CDR3 coding DNA: TGTGCCAGCAGTTACGTCTTGAACACTGAAGCTTTCTTT. Translating it yields CASSYVLNTEAFF.

A few counts support this clonotype. The J gene is TRBJ2-7, the V gene TRBV13; 9 nucleotides match TRBD1. The CDR3 is made up of 15 amino acids. Germline trimming cut 5 bases from V and 7 bases from J; bases unmatched to any gene: 12. Germline loops: CDR1 PRHDT, CDR2 FYEKMQ (reference sequence). CDR3 protein: CASSETGTGSMEQYV. As DNA, the CDR3 is TGTGCCAGCAGCGAGACCGGGACAGGGAGTATGGAGCAGTACGTC.

The sample holds many counts of this clonotype. The chain employs TRBV6-6 and TRBJ1-1; D is perhaps TRBD1 (5 bases). The germline V gene has CDR1 MNHNY and CDR2 SVGAGI (reference sequence). CDR3 length: 16 amino acids. Trimming took off 5 bases at V and 6 bases at J, with 22 bases between the two ends. The CDR3 protein is CASSRETAKNGAEAFF. The CDR3 nucleotides read TGTGCCAGCAGTCGGGAGACAGCGAAGAATGGGGCTGAAGCTTTCTTT.

The chain combines TRBV5-1 with TRBJ1-2; D is undetermined. Germline lookup yields CDR1 SGHRS and CDR2 YFSETQ. Trimming pared 3 bases from V and 6 bases from J, leaving 15 bases between. The CDR3 spans 14 residues. This chain's CDR3 is CASSYFGDEDGYTF. The CDR3 nucleotides are TGCGCCAGCAGCTATTTCGGGGATGAGGATGGCTACACCTTC.

The chain links TRBV29-1 to TRBJ1-1; a weak D match, TRBD1 (5 bases). Germline V lookup: CDR1 SQVTM, CDR2 ANQGSEA. This CDR3 has 12 residues. Trimming took off 4 bases at V and 6 bases at J, with 12 bases between the two ends. CDR3 sequence reads: CSVVMGLPEAFF. CDR3 coding DNA: TGCAGCGTTGTTATGGGGCTCCCTGAAGCTTTCTTT.

The V call is TRBV18, the J call TRBJ2-5; unclear D gene. The CDR3 covers 12 residues. Trimming took 2 bases from V and 4 from J, leaving 5 bases between them. Germline V gene data show CDR1 as KGHSH and CDR2 as LQKENI. CDR3 DNA: TGTGCCAGCTCACCATATCTAGAGACCCAGTACTTC. It specifies CASSPYLETQYF.

This chain links TRBV5-1 with TRBJ1-2; 7 positions match TRBD1. The CDR3 has 13 residues. V shed 2 bases and J 4 bases; nucleotides not matched to a gene: 2. The germline gives CDR1 SGHRS, CDR2 YFSETQ. CDR3 loop: CASSFTGVYGYTF. CDR3 in DNA: TGCGCCAGCAGCTTTACAGGGGTCTATGGCTACACCTTC.

This clonotype was observed a handful of times. This chain uses TRBV7-2 with TRBJ2-5; TRBD2 aligns across 9 bases. This CDR3 comprises 15 residues. V lost 6 bases and J lost 2; bases outside the gene matches: 7. The V gene's germline CDR1 is SGHTA and CDR2 FQGNSA. The CDR3 bases are TGTGCCAGCAGGTGGGGGACTAGCCTACAAGAGACCCAGTACTTC. It specifies CASRWGTSLQETQYF.

This chain links TRBV5-1 with TRBJ1-3; D unresolved. V gave up 0 bases and J gave up 3 bases, with 7 bases separating them. This CDR3 has 14 residues. Germline CDR1 and CDR2: SGHRS and YFSETQ. CDR3: CASSLGGYGNTIYF. CDR3 nucleotides: TGCGCCAGCAGCTTGGGGGGTTATGGAAACACCATATATTTT.

The chain is built from TRBV12-3 or TRBV12-4 and TRBJ1-4; possible D gene TRBD1, 5 bases. CDR3 length: 15 residues. The V end lost 1 base, the J end lost 8 bases, and 14 bases lay between the germline ends. The CDR3 DNA is TGTGCCAGCAGTTTAGAGGGGCTGCTCGTGGAAAAACTGTTTTTT. This translates into CASSLEGLLVEKLFF.

This clonotype was picked up a small number of times. This rearrangement joins TRBV18 to TRBJ2-2; D unresolved. The CDR3 has 12 amino acids. Trimming pared 2 bases from V and 7 bases from J, leaving 5 bases between. The germline V gene encodes CDR1 KGHSH and CDR2 LQKENI. The CDR3 protein is CASSPGFGELFF. The CDR3 DNA follows: TGTGCCAGCTCACCAGGGTTCGGGGAGCTGTTTTTT.

This chain links TRBV3-1 with TRBJ1-2; 7 bases agree with TRBD1. V shed 3 bases and J 5 bases; nucleotides not matched to a gene: 6. From germline, CDR1 is LGHDT and CDR2 YNNKEL (reference sequence). This CDR3 has 14 amino acids. CDR3 DNA sequence: TGTGCCAGCAGCCAGTACAGGGGAGGGTATGGCTACACCTTC. It yields the protein CASSQYRGGYGYTF. The complete variable domain, with remaining parts taken from reference TRBV3-1 and TRBJ1-2, reads DTAVSQTPKYLVTQMGNDKSIKCEQNLGHDTMYWYKQDSKKFLKIMFSYNNKELIINETVPNRFSPKSPDKAHLNLHINSLELGDSAVYFCASSQYRGGYGYTFGSGTRLTVV.

The V gene is TRBV4-3, the J gene TRBJ1-2; 8 bases map to TRBD1. V dropped 0 bases and J dropped 8; count of bases not matched to a gene: 5. The CDR3 length is 14 residues. The germline gives CDR1 LGHNA, CDR2 YSLEER. The CDR3 reads CASSQEGTGRGYTF. CDR3 nucleotide sequence: TGCGCCAGCAGCCAAGAGGGGACAGGCCGGGGCTACACCTTC.

This clonotype was observed a single time. The rearrangement links TRBV24-1 to TRBJ2-3; no clear D gene. V was clipped by 3 bases and J by 6 bases, with 9 bases between them. The germline V gene encodes CDR1 KGHDR and CDR2 SFDVKD. This CDR3 has 13 residues. CDR3 DNA: TGTGCCACCAGTGATCTCGACGGGGATACGCAGTATTTT. Protein product: CATSDLDGDTQYF.

This sequence joins TRBV5-1 and TRBJ2-2; 7 bases match TRBD1. The CDR3 extends over 15 amino acids. In germline, CDR1 is SGHRS, CDR2 YFSETQ. With 6 bases clipped from V and 0 bases from J, the junction kept 5 bases outside the gene matches. The CDR3 region has the DNA TGCGCCAGCACCCCAGGGGGAGCGAACACCGGGGAGCTGTTTTTT. As protein: CASTPGGANTGELFF.

This clonotype was detected a few times. The J gene is TRBJ1-2, the V gene TRBV15; no firm D call. Germline CDR1 and CDR2: LNHNV and YYDKDF (reference sequence). V lost 0 bases and J lost 2, with 10 bases in between. The CDR3 has 15 amino acids. The CDR3 nucleotides are TGTGCCACCAGCAGAGATCTCTTAGCGAACTATGGCTACACCTTC. Translated: CATSRDLLANYGYTF.

The gene calls are TRBV11-2 and TRBJ2-2; perhaps TRBD2 as D (6 bases). Deletions cut 4 bases from V and 2 bases from J, with 11 bases between. Germline V CDR1 and CDR2: SGHAT, FQNNGV. This CDR3 contains 15 residues. The CDR3 nucleotides read TGTGCCAGCAGCTCAAGCGGGTCCAACACCGGGGAGCTGTTTTTT. Protein: CASSSSGSNTGELFF.

A few counts support this clonotype. This chain links TRBV3-1 with TRBJ2-1; TRBD1 matches 7 bases. Unmatched junction bases numbered 8, after V lost 3 bases and J lost 6 bases. Germline V gene sequence: CDR1 LGHDT, CDR2 YNNKEL (reference sequence). The CDR3 covers 15 residues. The DNA of the CDR3 is TGTGCCAGCAGCCAGAAAGACAGGGCTGGCAATGAGCAGTTCTTC. Translated: CASSQKDRAGNEQFF.

This chain connects TRBV5-1 to TRBJ1-1; possible D gene TRBD1, 5 bases. Trimming removed 4 bases from V and 3 bases from J, with 13 bases in between. The germline V gene encodes CDR1 SGHRS and CDR2 YFSETQ. CDR3 length: 14 amino acids. The CDR3 reads CASSGGRGDTEAFF. The CDR3, as DNA: TGCGCCAGCAGCGGTGGGAGGGGAGACACTGAAGCTTTCTTT.

This chain joins TRBV6-2 or TRBV6-3 and TRBJ1-1, with 8 positions matching TRBD1. CDR1 MNHEY and CDR2 SVGEGT come from the germline V gene. Unmatched junction bases numbered 7, after V lost 5 bases and J lost 5 bases. The CDR3 length is 14 residues. The CDR3 sequence is CASSTQQGVTEAFF. CDR3 DNA: TGTGCCAGCAGTACCCAACAGGGGGTGACTGAAGCTTTCTTT.

The chain has TRBV5-1 and TRBJ2-7, with unresolved D. The V gene lost 6 bases and the J gene lost 10 bases, with 17 bases spanning the gap. Germline V gives CDR1 SGHRS, CDR2 YFSETQ. The CDR3 runs 12 residues. The CDR3 region has the DNA TGCGCCAGCACCTACCAGTATCGGCCACAGTACGTC. This sequence encodes CASTYQYRPQYV.

Only a few counts were recorded for this clonotype. The chain uses TRBV15 and TRBJ1-5; no clear D. Germline CDR1 reads LNHNV; CDR2 reads YYDKDF (reference sequence). Trimming cost V 8 bases and J 2 bases, with 19 bases left between them. This CDR3 has 16 residues. CDR3 DNA sequence: TGTGCCACCTCCCCTTTTAGGGTAAGGGGCAATCAGCCCCAGCATTTT. Residues: CATSPFRVRGNQPQHF.

This clonotype was counted between two and nine times. The chain has TRBV5-1 and TRBJ2-1; tentative D call: TRBD1 (5 bases). Germline CDR1 reads SGHRS; CDR2 reads YFSETQ. V lost 1 base and J 3 bases, leaving 17 bases between the germline ends. The CDR3 sequence is 17 residues long. CDR3 in DNA: TGCGCCAGCAGCTTGAGGGGCCCGCCGCTTAGCTACAATGAGCAGTTCTTC. Translated: CASSLRGPPLSYNEQFF.